This T cell receptor beta chain was profiled in a study of T cell changes during pregnancy in multiple sclerosis. CDR3 size: 14 residues. Profiled with immunoSEQ multiplex PCR; TCRdb holds only in-frame clones, not every one. Seen here are tens of thousands of clones, roughly 93% observed once, and the top ten hold over 2%. The material sequenced was peripheral blood, taken in the second trimester of pregnancy. The TCR originated in a female donor with multiple sclerosis, enrolled in a pregnancy study. The chain couples TRBV21-1 to TRBJ2-7; the DNA was not compared with TRBD2, the D call given in the table. TRBV21-1 is deemed a pseudogene. CDR3 region: CASSPPFPPDEQYF. The CDR3 nucleotides are TGTGCCAGCAGCCCGCCGTTTCCTCCGGACGAGCAGTACTTC.